What follows are 25 T cell receptor beta chains derived from one specimen sequenced in a study of cytomegalovirus exposure and HLA in healthy donors. 13 Jbeta primers and 60 Vbeta primers were used for the PCR. The repertoire was sequenced with immunoSEQ multiplex PCR; TCRdb's copy has only in-frame clones and lacks some. The sample lists roughly 110,000 clones, over 75% occurring once. The sample taken for sequencing was PBMCs. These receptors came from a woman aged 25 to 39 in good health and CMV-seropositive.

The V and J genes are TRBV6-1 and TRBJ2-5; TRBD1 matches at 9 bases. CDR1 is MNHNS and CDR2 is SASEGT in the germline V gene. Unmatched junction bases numbered 6, after V lost 3 bases and J lost 7 bases. The CDR3 is 14 residues long. The CDR3 sequence: CASSDTGGTATQYF. The CDR3 DNA reads as TGTGCCAGCAGTGATACAGGGGGCACGGCGACCCAGTACTTC.

The J gene is TRBJ2-2, the V gene TRBV28; 7 bases are a match to TRBD1. CDR3 length: 15 amino acids. V shed 3 bases and J 2 bases; nucleotides not matched to a gene: 3. Germline V CDR1 and CDR2: MDHEN, SYDVKM. CDR3 sequence (DNA): TGTGCCAGCAGTTTGAGGACAGGTAACACCGGGGAGCTGTTTTTT. Protein product: CASSLRTGNTGELFF.

This clone was seen a single time. The chain is built from TRBV7-9 and TRBJ1-1; 7 nucleotides line up with TRBD1. Trimming at V came to 4 bases and at J to 3 bases, leaving 5 bases not matched to a gene. CDR3 length equals 14 residues. Germline V gene data show CDR1 as SEHNR and CDR2 as FQNEAQ (reference sequence). The DNA of the CDR3 is TGTGCCAGCAGCTCCTCAACAGGGGACACTGAAGCTTTCTTT. The encoded protein is CASSSSTGDTEAFF.

The chain employs TRBV6-5 and TRBJ1-6; D unclear. This CDR3 has 16 amino acids. V lost 2 bases and J 10 bases, leaving 18 bases between the germline ends. Germline CDR1 is MNHEY and CDR2 is SVGAGI. Here the CDR3 reads CASSYLRTGEGSPLHF. CDR3 DNA: TGTGCCAGCAGTTACCTCCGGACGGGAGAGGGATCACCCCTCCACTTT.

The table lists this clone with a count of one. The CDR3, as DNA: TGTGCCATCAGTGAGTCGAACTCACCGGGGACCTTC. It encodes CAISESNSPGTF. V and J are TRBV10-3 and TRBJ1-2; D is unresolved. This CDR3 has 12 amino acids. V lost 0 bases to trimming and J lost 14 bases, with 13 bases between them. CDR1 and CDR2 from the germline V gene are ENHRY and SYGVKD.

The table lists this clone with a count of one. The chain has TRBV7-3 and TRBJ2-5, with 10 nucleotides matching TRBD1. The J call may be incorrect, as the DNA end agrees better with TRBJ2-7. This CDR3 contains 14 residues. The V gene's germline CDR1 is SGHTA and CDR2 FQGTGA. CDR3 sequence (DNA): TGTGCCAGCAGCACCGGACAGGGGGGTTCCGAGCAGTACTTC. Residues: CASSTGQGGSEQYF.

This chain uses TRBV18 with TRBJ1-5; 7 nucleotides align to TRBD1. The CDR3 runs 14 residues. Germline lookup yields CDR1 KGHSH and CDR2 LQKENI. The V segment lost 5 bases and the J segment 2 bases; nucleotides outside the gene matches: 3. The CDR3 DNA follows: TGTGCCAGCTCAGATACAGGGGGCAATCAGCCCCAGCATTTT. This gives the protein CASSDTGGNQPQHF.

The chain employs TRBV25-1 and TRBJ1-2; D not certain. The germline V gene has CDR1 MGHDK and CDR2 SYGVNS. This CDR3 comprises 13 residues. Trimming shortened V by 1 base and J by 1 base, and 4 bases separated the two germline ends. CDR3 sequence (DNA): TGTGCCAGCAGTGAATCCTATAACTATGGCTACACCTTC. This codes for CASSESYNYGYTF.

The V gene is TRBV10-3, the J gene TRBJ1-5, with D possibly TRBD1 on 6 matching bases. Germline CDR1 ENHRY, CDR2 SYGVKD. Trimming took off 3 bases at V and 4 bases at J, with 16 bases between the two ends. This CDR3 region has 16 residues. This CDR3 reads CAISDSSDSGNQPQHF. The CDR3, as DNA: TGTGCCATCAGTGATTCCTCGGACAGTGGGAATCAGCCCCAGCATTTT.

The gene calls are TRBV29-1 and TRBJ2-1; 7 positions match TRBD1. Germline V lookup: CDR1 SQVTM, CDR2 ANQGSEA. The length of the CDR3 is 13 residues. V lost 6 bases, J lost 0 bases, and 2 bases stayed unmatched. The CDR3 nucleotides are TGCAGCGTCGGGACAGTCTCCTACAATGAGCAGTTCTTC. Translation: CSVGTVSYNEQFF.

The chain uses TRBV2 and TRBJ1-2; perhaps TRBD1 as D (5 bases). Germline CDR1 SNHLY, CDR2 FYNNEI. The CDR3 consists of 15 residues. V was clipped by 0 bases and J by 5 bases, with 13 bases between them. The CDR3 spells CASSEARQGKYGYTF. DNA of the CDR3: TGTGCCAGCAGTGAAGCACGGCAGGGAAAGTATGGCTACACCTTC.

The V and J genes are TRBV4-2 and TRBJ2-3; TRBD1 might be the D (6 bases). The CDR3 has 16 amino acids. The V end was cut by 0 bases, the J end by 0 bases, with 10 bases between. CDR1 is LGHNA and CDR2 is YNFKEQ in the germline V gene. CDR3 loop: CASSQEGHESTDTQYF. For the CDR3, the DNA is TGTGCCAGCAGCCAAGAGGGACACGAAAGCACAGATACGCAGTATTTT.

Points on this clone: The junction differs from germline at one of its ends, possibly a read error. The genes are TRBV7-3 and TRBJ2-3; D may be TRBD2 (7 bases). This CDR3 spans 16 amino acids. In germline, CDR1 is SGHTA, CDR2 FQGTGA. The CDR3 nucleotides read TGTGCCAGCAGCTCCGGGGGGCCTACAAGCACAGATACGCGGTATTTT. Translating it yields CASSSGGPTSTDTRYF.

The rearrangement links TRBV30 to TRBJ1-6, with 12 bases identical to TRBD1. The CDR3 spans 19 residues. Germline V lookup: CDR1 GTSNPN, CDR2 SVGIG (reference sequence). The J segment lost 6 bases and the V segment lost 2 bases, leaving 14 bases of the junction unmatched. Here the CDR3 reads CAWSRGTGGLFMLNSPLHF. CDR3 sequence (DNA): TGTGCCTGGAGTAGAGGGACAGGGGGCCTTTTTATGCTTAATTCACCCCTCCACTTT. Full variable domain (remainder filled in from reference TRBV30 and TRBJ1-6): SQTIHQWPATLVQPVGSPLSLECTVEGTSNPNLYWYRQAAGRGLQLLFYSVGIGQISSEVPQNLSASRPQDRQFILSSKKLLLSDSGFYLCAWSRGTGGLFMLNSPLHFGNGTRLTVT.

The chain combines TRBV6-6 with TRBJ1-1; tentatively, D is TRBD1 (6 bases). Germline V gene data show CDR1 as MNHNY and CDR2 as SVGAGI (reference sequence). Trimming cost V 5 bases and J 1 base, with 11 bases left between them. The length of the CDR3 is 14 residues. The CDR3, as DNA: TGTGCCAGCAGTCAACAGGGATCGAACACTGAAGCTTTCTTT. It is translated as CASSQQGSNTEAFF.

This sequence joins TRBV5-6 and TRBJ2-7, with 8 bases matching TRBD1. The V segment lost 5 bases and the J segment 4 bases; nucleotides outside the gene matches: 5. Germline lookup yields CDR1 SGHDT and CDR2 YYEEEE. The CDR3 has 13 residues. This CDR3 is CASRGQGEYEQYF. The CDR3 DNA is TGTGCCAGCAGAGGACAGGGTGAGTACGAGCAGTACTTC.

This sequence joins TRBV5-6 and TRBJ1-2; 7 bases match TRBD1. Germline V gene sequence: CDR1 SGHDT, CDR2 YYEEEE. V dropped 3 bases and J dropped 3; count of bases not matched to a gene: 5. The length of the CDR3 is 14 residues. CDR3 loop: CASSYGTADYGYTF. The DNA of the CDR3 is TGTGCCAGCAGCTACGGGACAGCAGACTATGGCTACACCTTC.

The chain carries TRBV29-1 and TRBJ2-2; D uncertain. Trimming removed 7 bases from V and 4 bases from J, with 10 bases in between. The germline V gene encodes CDR1 SQVTM and CDR2 ANQGSEA. The CDR3 loop spans 12 amino acids. The CDR3 spells CSGTQSTGELFF. In nucleotides, the CDR3 is TGCAGCGGAACACAGAGCACCGGGGAGCTGTTTTTT.

The chain has TRBV6-5 and TRBJ1-2; D not certain. CDR3 length equals 13 residues. In germline, CDR1 is MNHEY, CDR2 SVGAGI. Deletions cut 7 bases from V and 6 bases from J, with 15 bases between. CDR3 sequence reads: CASNLDGKDGYTF. The CDR3 nucleotides are TGTGCCAGCAACCTGGACGGGAAAGATGGCTACACCTTC.

The gene calls are TRBV18 and TRBJ1-5; D unresolved. V was shortened by 4 bases and J by 1 base, with 11 bases between the two germline ends. Germline loops: CDR1 KGHSH, CDR2 LQKENI. There are 15 residues in the CDR3. The DNA for the CDR3 is TGTGCCAGCTCACTTTCGGCCGGGAGCAATCAGCCCCAGCATTTT. The encoded protein is CASSLSAGSNQPQHF.

The chain has TRBV19 and TRBJ1-2; TRBD1 agrees at 8 bases. Germline trimming cut 5 bases from V and 0 bases from J; bases unmatched to any gene: 5. CDR3 size: 15 residues. The V gene's germline CDR1 is LNHDA and CDR2 SQIVND (reference sequence). The CDR3 nucleotides are TGTGCCAGTAGTTCCCGGGACAGGTCTAACTATGGCTACACCTTC. It is translated as CASSSRDRSNYGYTF.

There are a few counts of this clone. The chain carries TRBV2 and TRBJ2-5; D may be TRBD2 (6 bases). Germline V gene lookup returns CDR1 SNHLY and CDR2 FYNNEI. Trimming removed 6 bases at V and 3 bases at J, with 14 bases between. The CDR3 extends over 14 amino acids. The chain's CDR3 is CASSYTGGEETQYF. As DNA, the CDR3 is TGTGCCAGCAGCTACACCGGGGGTGAAGAGACCCAGTACTTC.

V is TRBV9 and J is TRBJ1-4; D gene ambiguous. Between the trimmed V and J ends, which lost 4 bases and 13 bases, there was a span of 14 bases. The CDR3 is 12 amino acids. The V gene's germline CDR1 is SGDLS and CDR2 YYNGEE. In nucleotides, the CDR3 is TGTGCCAGCAGCCCATCGGACCGGGGACTGTTTTTT. It is translated as CASSPSDRGLFF.

In this sample, this clone turned up a few times. The chain recombines TRBV6-1 with TRBJ1-1, with 7 bases fitting TRBD1. CDR3 length: 13 residues. V gave up 7 bases and J gave up 9 bases; unmatched junction bases: 11. Germline V gives CDR1 MNHNS, CDR2 SASEGT. The CDR3 bases are TGTGCCAGCATTATAACCGGGACAGAGCAAGCTTTCTTT. It translates to CASIITGTEQAFF.

The rearrangement joins TRBV19 to TRBJ1-5, with a possible D match to TRBD1 (5 bases). CDR1 is LNHDA and CDR2 is SQIVND in the germline V gene (reference sequence). The CDR3 covers 13 residues. Trimming stripped 8 bases from V and 4 bases from J, with 12 bases between. CDR3 loop: CASARVRNQPQHF. The DNA for the CDR3 is TGTGCCAGTGCCAGGGTGAGGAATCAGCCCCAGCATTTT.